This T cell receptor beta chain originates from a study of blood T cell repertoires in COVID-19. V was pared by 2 bases and J by 8 bases, with 12 bases between. This CDR3 is built from 14 residues. In germline, CDR1 is LGHDT, CDR2 YNNKEL (reference sequence). The method was immunoSEQ multiplex PCR; TCRdb's version includes in-frame clones alone and lacks a portion of them. The sample holds about 200,000 clones; about 88% are singletons and the top ten take 3% to 3.5%. V usage is TRBV3-1 (or the pseudogene TRBV3-2) and J usage is TRBJ1-4; D gene uncertain. What was sequenced was peripheral blood. The sequence came from a man in his 60s with acute or convalescent COVID-19. CDR3 DNA: TGTGCCAGCAGCCAAAGAGCGACCTGGGAAAAACTGTTTTTT. Its protein product is CASSQRATWEKLFF.